The 31 T cell receptor beta chains below come from one sample, sequenced in a study of cytomegalovirus exposure and HLA in healthy donors. Primers for the PCR totalled 60 Vbeta and 13 Jbeta. Assay used: immunoSEQ multiplex PCR; TCRdb lists only in-frame clones, some missing. There are some 150,000 clones in the sample; approximately 70% occur only once, and 2.1% lies in the top ten. Input material: PBMCs. Receptors were obtained from an older woman in good health and CMV-seropositive.

This clone has just one count. This rearrangement joins TRBV30 to TRBJ2-5, with D perhaps matching TRBD2 (6 bases). Germline CDR1 reads GTSNPN; CDR2 reads SVGIG (reference sequence). This CDR3 has 13 residues. V was trimmed by 8 bases and J by 7 bases, leaving 20 bases between them. DNA for the CDR3: TGTGCCCGGCGGAGCGCCAAGGAGGGGACCCAGTACTTC. Amino acids: CARRSAKEGTQYF.

The chain is built from TRBV2 and TRBJ2-4; the match to TRBD1 covers 7 bases. The V gene's germline CDR1 is SNHLY and CDR2 FYNNEI. This CDR3 comprises 14 residues. V gave up 4 bases and J gave up 6 bases; unmatched junction bases: 6. CDR3 DNA sequence: TGTGCCAGCAGTGGATTAAGGGGGCCAAACATTCAGTACTTC. It yields the protein CASSGLRGPNIQYF.

V is TRBV7-6 and J is TRBJ2-2, with 15 bases matching TRBD2. CDR1 and CDR2 from the germline V gene are SGHVS and FNYEAQ. The CDR3 sequence is 20 residues long. V was clipped by 5 bases and J by 5 bases; unmatched bases: 15. The CDR3: CASSAFPGLAGGVLTGELFF. Here the CDR3 DNA reads TGTGCCAGCAGCGCTTTTCCGGGACTAGCGGGAGGAGTATTGACCGGGGAGCTGTTTTTT.

This clone was detected only a few times. This chain uses TRBV15 with TRBJ2-7, with 8 bases aligning to TRBD2. J lost 7 bases, V lost 4 bases, and 15 bases had no gene match. This CDR3 contains 16 residues. Germline V gene sequence: CDR1 LNHNV, CDR2 YYDKDF (reference sequence). The CDR3 DNA reads TGTGCCACCAGCACCGTCGGGGGGGCCTCCCGTGGAGAGCAGTACTTC. Residues: CATSTVGGASRGEQYF.

The genes are TRBV7-9 and TRBJ1-4; TRBD1 matches 8 bases. J lost 3 bases, V lost 3 bases, and 3 bases had no gene match. The CDR3 spans 15 residues. The V gene's germline CDR1 is SEHNR and CDR2 FQNEAQ (reference sequence). The chain's CDR3 is CASSFPGQANEKLFF. Here the CDR3 DNA reads TGTGCCAGCAGCTTTCCGGGACAGGCTAATGAAAAACTGTTTTTT.

This chain links TRBV5-6 with TRBJ1-5; 7 positions match TRBD1. The CDR3 spans 16 residues. Germline lookup yields CDR1 SGHDT and CDR2 YYEEEE. V was clipped by 3 bases and J by 2 bases; unmatched bases: 8. CDR3 nucleotide sequence: TGTGCCAGCAGCTCAGGAGGGGGCAAGGGCAATCAGCCCCAGCATTTT. This gives the protein CASSSGGGKGNQPQHF.

The chain links TRBV7-9 to TRBJ2-1, with a tentative D call TRBD2 (8 bases). Germline V gives CDR1 SEHNR, CDR2 FQNEAQ (reference sequence). V lost 2 bases, J lost 8 bases, and 13 bases lay in between. This CDR3 spans 14 amino acids. CDR3 residues: CASSLPGGGDEQFF. DNA for the CDR3: TGTGCCAGCAGCTTACCGGGAGGGGGCGATGAGCAGTTCTTC. The full variable domain, its missing parts supplied by reference TRBV7-9 and TRBJ2-1, is DTGVSQNPRHKITKRGQNVTFRCDPISEHNRLYWYRQTLGQGPEFLTYFQNEAQLEKSRLLSDRFSAERPKGSFSTLEIQRTEQGDSAMYLCASSLPGGGDEQFFGPGTRLTVL.

V is TRBV15 and J is TRBJ2-3; weak D call: TRBD1 (6 bases). The CDR3 consists of 16 residues. Deletions cut 1 base from V and 4 bases from J, with 15 bases between. The germline V gene encodes CDR1 LNHNV and CDR2 YYDKDF (reference sequence). The CDR3 DNA reads TGTGCCACCAGCAGAGCCCGCAGGTGGGGGCCAGATACGCAGTATTTT. Amino acid sequence: CATSRARRWGPDTQYF.

This chain connects TRBV20-1 to TRBJ2-7; the D is unclear. The germline gives CDR1 DFQATT, CDR2 SNEGSKA (reference sequence). Trimming cost V 0 bases and J 6 bases, with 3 bases left between them. This CDR3 region has 10 residues. CDR3 residues: CSARDIEQYF. The CDR3 DNA is TGCAGTGCTAGAGATATCGAGCAGTACTTC.

The chain uses TRBV15 and TRBJ2-3; D may be TRBD1 (5 bases). The CDR3 length is 15 residues. The ends were cut back, 4 bases at V and 0 bases at J, with 11 bases in the middle. Germline V gene sequence: CDR1 LNHNV, CDR2 YYDKDF (reference sequence). CDR3 DNA sequence: TGTGCCACCAGCAAAGGGGCCAGAAGCACAGATACGCAGTATTTT. This codes for CATSKGARSTDTQYF.

The chain carries TRBV18 and TRBJ1-4; D gene ambiguous. V was clipped by 3 bases and J by 3 bases, with 11 bases between them. The CDR3 length is 15 residues. CDR1 and CDR2 (germline): KGHSH, LQKENI. The DNA for the CDR3 is TGTGCCAGCTCACCCCAGGTGGAACCTAATGAAAAACTGTTTTTT. This gives the protein CASSPQVEPNEKLFF.

This clone has just a few counts. This chain uses TRBV11-3 with TRBJ2-2; 9 positions match TRBD2. Germline CDR1 SGHNT, CDR2 YENEEA. There are 18 residues in the CDR3. Trimming took 0 bases from V and 7 from J; bases not matched to a gene: 12. The CDR3 loop reads CASSLDRPGSGRNGELFF. The CDR3 region has the DNA TGTGCCAGCAGCTTAGATCGCCCGGGGAGCGGGAGGAACGGGGAGCTGTTTTTT.

This clone was seen a few times. The chain is built from TRBV30 and TRBJ1-4; D remains ambiguous. CDR1 is GTSNPN and CDR2 is SVGIG in the germline V gene (reference sequence). Trimming took 5 bases from V and 12 from J, leaving 16 bases between them. This CDR3 is built from 12 residues. The CDR3 region has the DNA TGTGCCTGGGGAGAGACTCCCGAGGAACTGTTTTTT. Protein product: CAWGETPEELFF.

The V call is TRBV19, the J call TRBJ2-7; TRBD2 matches at 8 bases. The CDR3 runs to 14 residues. Looked up from germline, CDR1 is LNHDA and CDR2 is SQIVND (reference sequence). V gave up 6 bases and J gave up 2 bases; unmatched junction bases: 6. The CDR3 bases are TGTGCCAGTAGCCCCTTAGCGGGAACCTACGAGCAGTACTTC. It yields the protein CASSPLAGTYEQYF.

The chain employs TRBV6-1 and TRBJ1-5, with 7 bases that match TRBD1. Per the germline V gene, CDR1 is MNHNS and CDR2 is SASEGT. J lost 7 bases, V lost 4 bases, and 10 bases had no gene match. CDR3 length equals 15 residues. The CDR3 region has the DNA TGTGCCAGCAGTGCCACCACAGGGGTTTACCAGCCCCAGCATTTT. Protein sequence: CASSATTGVYQPQHF.

This chain uses TRBV14 with TRBJ1-1, with D possibly TRBD1 on 5 matching bases. Per the germline V gene, CDR1 is SGHDN and CDR2 is FVKESK. The CDR3 totals 14 residues. Trimming removed 3 bases at V and 5 bases at J, with 13 bases between. The CDR3 region is CASSHSGGRTEAFF. The CDR3 nucleotides read TGTGCCAGCAGCCATAGCGGGGGGAGAACTGAAGCTTTCTTT.

The CDR3 sequence: CASTTGDYGYTF. CDR3 in DNA: TGTGCCAGCACGACAGGGGACTATGGCTACACCTTC. The chain couples TRBV2 to TRBJ1-2; 8 positions match TRBD1. The trim removed 7 bases at V and 3 bases at J, leaving 1 base unmatched. Per the germline V gene, CDR1 is SNHLY and CDR2 is FYNNEI. The CDR3 covers 12 residues. The complete variable domain, with remaining parts taken from reference TRBV2 and TRBJ1-2, reads EPEVTQTPSHQVTQMGQEVILRCVPISNHLYFYWYRQILGQKVEFLVSFYNNEISEKSEIFDDQFSVERPDGSNFTLKIRSTKLEDSAMYFCASTTGDYGYTFGSGTRLTVV.

This sequence joins TRBV7-8 and TRBJ1-1; 9 bases are shared with TRBD1. CDR3 length equals 14 residues. Germline CDR1 reads SGHVS; CDR2 reads FQNEAQ. The V segment lost 3 bases and the J segment 4 bases; nucleotides outside the gene matches: 3. CDR3 bases: TGTGCCAGCAGCTTCACAGGGGGCGGCACTGAAGCTTTCTTT. Amino acid sequence: CASSFTGGGTEAFF.

The CDR3 DNA sequence: TGCAGCGCAGACAGGGGCCATGAAGCTTTCTTT. Its protein is CSADRGHEAFF. The chain is built from TRBV29-1 and TRBJ1-1; 8 nucleotides agree with TRBD1. Germline CDR1 SQVTM, CDR2 ANQGSEA. Trimming cost V 7 bases and J 7 bases; bases outside gene matches: 5. The CDR3 totals 11 residues.

This clone was seen only a few times. This rearrangement joins TRBV5-1 to TRBJ2-5; 8 nucleotides agree with TRBD1. The CDR3 covers 15 residues. The V segment lost 3 bases and the J segment 5 bases; nucleotides outside the gene matches: 9. CDR1 and CDR2 from the germline V gene are SGHRS and YFSETQ. This chain's CDR3 is CASSSMTGEVETQYF. The CDR3 DNA is TGCGCCAGCAGCTCGATGACAGGGGAGGTTGAGACCCAGTACTTC.

CDR3 coding DNA: TGTGCCAGCAGCCATCCCCCCGGGATAATGGGAACTGAAGCTTTCTTT. Amino acids: CASSHPPGIMGTEAFF. The genes are TRBV4-2 and TRBJ1-1; no reliable D call. Trimming took off 3 bases at V and 5 bases at J, with 19 bases between the two ends. The CDR3 covers 16 residues. CDR1 is LGHNA and CDR2 is YNFKEQ in the germline V gene.

The chain recombines TRBV19 with TRBJ1-4; 7 nucleotides match TRBD1. CDR3 length: 14 amino acids. The V gene's germline CDR1 is LNHDA and CDR2 SQIVND (reference sequence). V lost 7 bases and J lost 7; bases outside the gene matches: 9. The CDR3 DNA sequence: TGTGCCAGTACCCGCCAGGGGGTCGGTGAAAAACTGTTTTTT. It codes for CASTRQGVGEKLFF.

V usage is TRBV5-1 and J usage is TRBJ2-7; 7 bases are a match to TRBD1. Germline V gene data show CDR1 as SGHRS and CDR2 as YFSETQ. The CDR3 totals 13 residues. V was clipped by 5 bases and J by 2 bases; unmatched bases: 4. CDR3 sequence (DNA): TGCGCCAGCAGAGAGACAGGGACCTACGAGCAGTACTTC. It codes for CASRETGTYEQYF.

CDR3 DNA sequence: TGCGCCAGCAGTCGGCTAGCGGGCAGGAACACCGGGGAGCTGTTTTTT. Protein: CASSRLAGRNTGELFF. This chain connects TRBV5-1 to TRBJ2-2; 8 positions agree with TRBD2. This CDR3 has 16 amino acids. Trimming took 5 bases from V and 1 from J; bases not matched to a gene: 7. Germline lookup yields CDR1 SGHRS and CDR2 YFSETQ.

Only a few counts were recorded for this clone. The rearrangement uses TRBV6-1 and TRBJ2-5, with D perhaps matching TRBD2 (6 bases). The V gene's germline CDR1 is MNHNS and CDR2 SASEGT. V was pared by 5 bases and J by 5 bases, with 15 bases between. The CDR3 runs 14 residues. In nucleotides, the CDR3 is TGTGCCAGCAGTCCACGAACGGGGGTTGAGACCCAGTACTTC. It translates to CASSPRTGVETQYF.

This clone was counted a single time. This same CDR3 is encoded by further DNA sequences in the sample. V and J are TRBV2 and TRBJ1-3; D unclear. This CDR3 region has 14 residues. CDR1 and CDR2 (germline): SNHLY, FYNNEI. Trimming removed 4 bases from V and 3 bases from J, with 10 bases in between. CDR3 nucleotides: TGTGCCAGCAGTGTCGGGTCTAGTGGAAACACCATATATTTT. This codes for CASSVGSSGNTIYF.

This clone is large. The sample carries other DNA sequences with the same CDR3. The chain joins TRBV5-1 to TRBJ1-1, with a possible D match to TRBD1 (5 bases). The germline V gene encodes CDR1 SGHRS and CDR2 YFSETQ. This CDR3 has 14 amino acids. Deletions cut 5 bases from V and 5 bases from J, with 16 bases between. CDR3 amino acids: CASRLDRGGTEAFF. The DNA for the CDR3 is TGCGCCAGCAGACTCGATAGGGGAGGGACTGAAGCTTTCTTT.

This clone was recorded once. J is TRBJ2-3 and V is TRBV27; D remains unclear. Trimming took off 8 bases at V and 0 bases at J, with 15 bases between the two ends. Per germline, CDR1 MNHEY and CDR2 SMNVEV (reference sequence). This CDR3 contains 15 residues. The CDR3 sequence: CASCQSAASTDTQYF. CDR3 bases: TGTGCCAGCTGCCAAAGTGCGGCTAGCACAGATACGCAGTATTTT.

The rearrangement joins TRBV9 to TRBJ2-1; possibly TRBD2 for D (6 bases). V gave up 1 base and J gave up 9 bases, with 20 bases separating them. This CDR3 has 16 amino acids. Per the germline V gene, CDR1 is SGDLS and CDR2 is YYNGEE. CDR3 residues: CASSVLNGGILTEQFF. Written as DNA, the CDR3 is TGTGCCAGCAGCGTATTGAACGGCGGGATTTTGACTGAGCAGTTCTTC.

The table lists this clone with a few counts. V usage is TRBV4-1 and J usage is TRBJ2-7; no clear D. The germline V gene has CDR1 MGHRA and CDR2 YSYEKL. CDR3 length: 15 residues. V was shortened by 2 bases and J by 6 bases, with 17 bases between the two germline ends. This CDR3 is CASSQTSARVGEQYF. The CDR3 DNA reads as TGCGCCAGCAGCCAAACGAGCGCTCGGGTTGGCGAGCAGTACTTC.

V usage is TRBV30 and J usage is TRBJ2-3; D is perhaps TRBD1 (6 bases). CDR1 and CDR2 from the germline V gene are GTSNPN and SVGIG (reference sequence). Trimming left V 0 bases short and J 3 bases short, with 13 bases between. This CDR3 contains 15 residues. The CDR3 sequence: CAWSVAGEFTDTQYF. CDR3 DNA: TGTGCCTGGAGTGTAGCAGGGGAGTTTACAGATACGCAGTATTTT.